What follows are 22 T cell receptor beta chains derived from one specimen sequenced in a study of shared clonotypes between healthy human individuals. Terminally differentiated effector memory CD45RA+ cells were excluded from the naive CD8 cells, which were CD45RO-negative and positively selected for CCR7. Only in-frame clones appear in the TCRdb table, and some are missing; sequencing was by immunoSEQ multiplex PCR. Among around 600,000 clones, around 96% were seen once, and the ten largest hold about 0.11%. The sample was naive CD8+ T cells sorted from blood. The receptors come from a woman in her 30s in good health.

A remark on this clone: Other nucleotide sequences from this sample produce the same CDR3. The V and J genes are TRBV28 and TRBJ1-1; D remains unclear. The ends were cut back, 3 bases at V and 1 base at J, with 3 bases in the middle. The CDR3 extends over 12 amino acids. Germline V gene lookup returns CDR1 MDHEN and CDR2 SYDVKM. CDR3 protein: CASSFRNTEAFF. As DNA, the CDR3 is TGTGCCAGCAGTTTTAGGAACACTGAAGCTTTCTTT.

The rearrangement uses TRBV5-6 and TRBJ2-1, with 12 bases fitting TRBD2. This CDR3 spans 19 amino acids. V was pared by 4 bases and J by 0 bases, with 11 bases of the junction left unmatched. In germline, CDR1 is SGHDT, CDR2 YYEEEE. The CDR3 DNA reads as TGTGCCAGCAGCCGGACTAGCGGGATGGGCCAAAGCTCCTACAATGAGCAGTTCTTC. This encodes CASSRTSGMGQSSYNEQFF.

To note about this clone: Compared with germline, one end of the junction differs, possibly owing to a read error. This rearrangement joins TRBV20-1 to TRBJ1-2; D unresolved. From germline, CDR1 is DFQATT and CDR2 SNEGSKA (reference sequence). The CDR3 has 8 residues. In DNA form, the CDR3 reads TGCAGTGCTAGTGCGTTCTTCTTC. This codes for CSASAFFF.

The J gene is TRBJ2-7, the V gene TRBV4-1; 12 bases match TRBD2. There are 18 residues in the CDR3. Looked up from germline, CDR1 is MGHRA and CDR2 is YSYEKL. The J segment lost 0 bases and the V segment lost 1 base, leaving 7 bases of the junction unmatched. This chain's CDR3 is CASSQVLAGGVSSYEQYF. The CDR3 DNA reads TGCGCCAGCAGCCAAGTACTAGCGGGGGGAGTCAGCTCCTACGAGCAGTACTTC.

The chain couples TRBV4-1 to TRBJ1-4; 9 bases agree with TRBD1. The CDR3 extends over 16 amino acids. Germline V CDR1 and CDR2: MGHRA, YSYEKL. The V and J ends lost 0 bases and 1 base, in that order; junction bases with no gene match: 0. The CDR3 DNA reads TGCGCCAGCAGCCAAGAGGACAGGGGAACTAATGAAAAACTGTTTTTT. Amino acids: CASSQEDRGTNEKLFF.

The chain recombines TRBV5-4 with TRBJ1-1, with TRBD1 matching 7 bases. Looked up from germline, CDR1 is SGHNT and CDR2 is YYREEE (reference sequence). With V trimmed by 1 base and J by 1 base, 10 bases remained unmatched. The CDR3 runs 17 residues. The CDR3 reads CASSLQRPRGRNTEAFF. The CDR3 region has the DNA TGTGCCAGCAGCTTGCAACGCCCCAGGGGGAGGAACACTGAAGCTTTCTTT.

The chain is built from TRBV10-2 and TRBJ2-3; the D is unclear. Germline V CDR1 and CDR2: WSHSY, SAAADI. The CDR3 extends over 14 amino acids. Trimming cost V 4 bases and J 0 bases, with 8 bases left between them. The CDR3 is CASSVVRSTDTQYF. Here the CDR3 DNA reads TGCGCCAGCAGTGTGGTTCGGAGCACAGATACGCAGTATTTT.

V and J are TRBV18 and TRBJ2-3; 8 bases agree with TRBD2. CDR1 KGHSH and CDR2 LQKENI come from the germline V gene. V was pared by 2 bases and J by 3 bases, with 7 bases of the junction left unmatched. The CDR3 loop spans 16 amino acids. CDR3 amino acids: CASSPIGLAGTDTQYF. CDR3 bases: TGTGCCAGCTCACCAATAGGGTTAGCGGGAACAGATACGCAGTATTTT.

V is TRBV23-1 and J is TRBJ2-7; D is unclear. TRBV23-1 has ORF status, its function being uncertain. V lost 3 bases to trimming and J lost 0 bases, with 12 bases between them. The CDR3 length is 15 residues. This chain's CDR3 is CASSQKGRSSYEQYF. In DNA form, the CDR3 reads TGCGCCAGCAGTCAGAAGGGTAGGAGCTCCTACGAGCAGTACTTC.

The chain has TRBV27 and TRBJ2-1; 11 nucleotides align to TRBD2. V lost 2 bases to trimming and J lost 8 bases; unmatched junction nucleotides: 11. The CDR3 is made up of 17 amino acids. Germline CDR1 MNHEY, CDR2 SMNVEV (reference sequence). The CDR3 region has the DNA TGTGCCAGCAGTTTAGTATTAGCGGGAGGGCCCCACTATGAGCAGTTCTTC. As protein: CASSLVLAGGPHYEQFF.

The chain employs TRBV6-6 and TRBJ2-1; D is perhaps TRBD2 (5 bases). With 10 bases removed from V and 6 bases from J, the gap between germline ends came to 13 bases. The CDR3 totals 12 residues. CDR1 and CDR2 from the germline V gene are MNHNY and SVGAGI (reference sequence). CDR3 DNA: TGTGCCACCAACGAGGGTTCCAATGAGCAGTTCTTC. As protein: CATNEGSNEQFF.

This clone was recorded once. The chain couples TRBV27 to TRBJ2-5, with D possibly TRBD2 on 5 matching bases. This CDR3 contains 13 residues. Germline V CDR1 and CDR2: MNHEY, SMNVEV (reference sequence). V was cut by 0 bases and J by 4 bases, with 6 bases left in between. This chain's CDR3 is CASSLSRAETQYF. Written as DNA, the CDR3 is TGTGCCAGCAGTTTATCGCGGGCAGAGACCCAGTACTTC.

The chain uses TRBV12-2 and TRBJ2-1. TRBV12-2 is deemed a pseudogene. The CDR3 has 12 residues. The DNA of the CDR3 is TGTTCTAAGGAAAGCTCCTACAATGAGCAGTTCTTC. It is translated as CSKESSYNEQFF.

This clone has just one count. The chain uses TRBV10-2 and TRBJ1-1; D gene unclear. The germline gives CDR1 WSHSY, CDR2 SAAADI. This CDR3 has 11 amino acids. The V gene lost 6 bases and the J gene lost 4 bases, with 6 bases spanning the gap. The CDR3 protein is CASRESTEAFF. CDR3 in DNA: TGCGCCAGCAGGGAAAGCACTGAAGCTTTCTTT.

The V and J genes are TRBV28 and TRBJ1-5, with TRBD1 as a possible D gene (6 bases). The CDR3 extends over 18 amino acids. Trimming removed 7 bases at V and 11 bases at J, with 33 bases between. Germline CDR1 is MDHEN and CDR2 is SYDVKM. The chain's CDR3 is CASITNRVESKSTRAQHF. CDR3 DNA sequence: TGTGCCAGCATAACCAACAGGGTTGAAAGTAAGTCGACGCGGGCCCAGCATTTT.

The CDR3 region has the DNA TGTGCCAGCAGCTTGGGGGCAGGGAACTACGAGCAGTACTTC. It codes for CASSLGAGNYEQYF. The chain employs TRBV5-6 and TRBJ2-7; a weak D match, TRBD1 (5 bases). CDR1 and CDR2 (germline): SGHDT, YYEEEE. The CDR3 is 14 amino acids. The germline V and J ends were trimmed by 0 bases and 3 bases, with 10 bases remaining between them.

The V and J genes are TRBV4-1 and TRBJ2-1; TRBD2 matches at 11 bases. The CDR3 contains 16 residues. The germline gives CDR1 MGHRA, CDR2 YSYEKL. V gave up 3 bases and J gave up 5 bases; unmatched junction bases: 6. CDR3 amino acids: CASSHVSGRADNEQFF. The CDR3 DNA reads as TGCGCCAGCAGCCACGTTAGCGGGAGGGCCGACAATGAGCAGTTCTTC.

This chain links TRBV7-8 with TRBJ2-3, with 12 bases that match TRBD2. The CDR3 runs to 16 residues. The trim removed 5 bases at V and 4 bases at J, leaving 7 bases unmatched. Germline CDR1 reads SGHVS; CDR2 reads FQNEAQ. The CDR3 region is CASSPRLAGDSDTQYF. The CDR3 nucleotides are TGTGCCAGCAGCCCTCGACTAGCGGGAGACTCAGATACGCAGTATTTT.

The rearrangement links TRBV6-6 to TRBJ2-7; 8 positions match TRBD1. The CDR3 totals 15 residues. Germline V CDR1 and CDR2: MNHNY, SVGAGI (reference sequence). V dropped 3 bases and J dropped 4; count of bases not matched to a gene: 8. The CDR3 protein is CASSYSTGEAYEQYF. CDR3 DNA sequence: TGTGCCAGCAGTTATTCGACAGGGGAGGCGTACGAGCAGTACTTC.

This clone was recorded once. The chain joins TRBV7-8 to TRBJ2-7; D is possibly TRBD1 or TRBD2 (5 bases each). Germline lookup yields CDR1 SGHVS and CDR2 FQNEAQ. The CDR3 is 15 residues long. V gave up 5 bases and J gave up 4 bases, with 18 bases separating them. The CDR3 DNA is TGTGCCAGCAGCCCACCTCTCGCGAGGGGTTACGAGCAGTACTTC. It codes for CASSPPLARGYEQYF.

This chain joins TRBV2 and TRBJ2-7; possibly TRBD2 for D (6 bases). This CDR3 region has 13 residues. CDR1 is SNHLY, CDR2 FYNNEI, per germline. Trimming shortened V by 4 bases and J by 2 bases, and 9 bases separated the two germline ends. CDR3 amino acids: CASSVGRTYEQYF. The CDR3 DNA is TGTGCCAGCAGTGTCGGGAGAACCTACGAGCAGTACTTC.

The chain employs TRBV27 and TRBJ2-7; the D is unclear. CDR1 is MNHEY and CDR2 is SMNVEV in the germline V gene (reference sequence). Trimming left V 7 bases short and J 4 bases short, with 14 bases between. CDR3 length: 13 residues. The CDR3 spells CASMGGAGYEQYF. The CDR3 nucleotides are TGTGCCAGCATGGGCGGTGCCGGATACGAGCAGTACTTC.